This entry describes one T cell receptor (beta chain). This sample is drawn from a study of beta chain features in type 1 diabetes. This CDR3 has 18 amino acids. The germline gives CDR1 SEHNR, CDR2 FQNEAQ (reference sequence). The V segment lost 5 bases and the J segment 1 base; nucleotides outside the gene matches: 15. Expressed TCRB transcripts were sequenced, since all the RNA that had been isolated was reverse transcribed. The method was immunoSEQ multiplex PCR; TCRdb's version includes in-frame clones alone and lacks a portion of them. The table records about 360,000 clones, around 12% of them present only once.

Sequences were obtained from naive CD4+ T cells from blood. The TCR sequence derives from a man aged 18 to 29 in good health. V usage is TRBV7-9 and J usage is TRBJ1-2; 8 bases align to TRBD1. CDR3 DNA: TGTGCCAGCAGCCCGAGCCGGGACAGGAGTACCCATAACTATGGCTACACCTTC. It codes for CASSPSRDRSTHNYGYTF.